This T cell receptor (beta chain) originates from a study of shared clonotypes between healthy human individuals (dated by TCRdb to about 2020). About the full investigation: The cohort comprised a couple of women and a few men aged 18 to 49 years. For each donor, three plates each were used for CD4 naive and CD4 memory, two plates were used for CD8 naive, and one plate was used for CD8 memory. The study deeply sequenced blood TCR repertoires of several healthy adults to estimate repertoire size and the extent of clonotype sharing between individuals. Libraries were prepared and TCR repertoires were sequenced by different laboratories using diverse techniques, in order to increase sequencing depth and limit assay-specific biases. Leukapheresis yielded between about 0.94 and 8.9 billion PBMCs per donor.

V and J lose 7 bases and 7 bases, and a span of 14 bases separates them. CDR1 and CDR2 are read off the germline V gene (reference sequence) as MNHEY and SMNVEV. The cysteine opens and the phenylalanine closes a CDR3 of 13 amino acids. The sequence is cut down to CDR3 DNA, 39 bases in frame from base 1. General findings and caveats noted by the study authors: When a handful of donors were compared, the shared fraction of clonotypes was 5% to 6.5% for naive CD4, 3% to 4% for naive CD8, 2% to 2.5% for memory CD4, and under 0.5% for memory CD8. Sampling was restricted to blood, and TCR repertoires in tissue are likely to differ from TCR repertoires in blood. Estimated clonotype richness was generally larger for naive than for memory subsets. Based on pairwise subsampling, the degree of clonotype sharing among donors was expected to be affected by sequencing depth. Higher generation probabilities were observed for clonotypes shared by all four sorted-subset donors than for non-shared clonotypes. Incomplete sequencing was indicated by rarefaction of sorted-subset datasets, despite the large sequencing depth. Because the study included only a small number of donors, the genetic and exposure-history diversity represented was limited.

Healthy HIV-negative adults with no recently reported acute infections or vaccinations were included as donors. Every donor was a Caucasian adult living in Nashville, Tennessee, USA. CD4+ T cells were enriched through magnetic negative selection, after which naive cells were positively selected on CD45RA and the remaining negative fraction served as the memory subset. Blood was obtained by leukapheresis, after which PBMCs were separated by Ficoll-Histopaque density gradient centrifugation and cryopreserved in liquid nitrogen vapor phase. Analytical flow cytometry was used to check the purity and quantity of each magnetically sorted T cell population. From each sorted fraction, genomic DNA was isolated and quantified by UV absorbance on a Nanodrop 2000c. Using the deep immunoSEQ assay, TCR CDR3 regions were amplified from genomic DNA by multiplex PCR. Extracted genomic DNA from each cell subset was spread evenly across all wells of several immunoSEQ 96-well plates, with each plate serving as a replicate. For sorted subsets, each replicate PCR was loaded with 200 ng genomic DNA, equivalent to about 33,000 T cell genomes. Purified libraries were quantified with a Qubit 3.0 fluorometer, sized on a Bioanalyzer 2100, and re-quantified with the KAPA Library Quantification kit. Every immunoSEQ 96-well plate was sequenced on a dedicated single-read 150-cycle Illumina NextSeq 550 flow cell. The study's processing was this. The immunoSEQ output contained only junctional sequences without quality scores, so filtering could not match that applied to full-length reads. Sequences were annotated with PyIR, a Python wrapper for IgBLAST v1.9, using IMGT germline references to assign V/J genes and CDR3. Reads with weak V/J assignments (E-value above 1e-6), missing CDR3, stop codons, out-of-frame junctions, or ambiguous translated residues were removed. V3J clonotypes were defined by identical inferred V gene, J gene, and CDR3 amino acid sequence. Percentage overlap between repertoires was calculated by dividing the number of shared unique clonotypes by the size of the smaller repertoire. RTK rarefaction, the Chao1 estimator, and Recon v2.1 estimates of unobserved clonotypes were used to assess repertoire richness. For all TCRbeta clonotypes obtained by the gDNA method from a handful of donors, generation probabilities were computed with OLGA. Here the immuneACCESS table is served through TCRdb, limited to in-frame sequences with V and J called. Missing clones are a known gap in these copies; in checked studies unresolved V genes cover under half, and the rest lacks a known reason. That table is the source of V, J and clone size, and D and trimming were worked out from the DNA. Counted in this sample were hundreds of thousands of clones; 74% of them appeared once. The ten largest clones add up to approximately 1.8% of the sample.

This clone was observed a few times. The antigen it recognizes is unknown. No base quality values were provided; no much bigger clone lies one nucleotide off. This sequence uses TRBV27 and TRBJ2-1, with no reliable assignment of the D segment. Material for sequencing was memory CD4+ T cells sorted from blood. Explained via the paper, the cell subset or site label denotes: CD45RA-negative fraction. This sequence was found in a woman in her 30s in good health. The CDR3 reads as follows: CASTRLSANEQFF. In nucleotide form, the sequence is TGTGCCAGCACCCGTCTTTCCGCGAATGAGCAGTTCTTC.